This TCR beta chain was recorded in a study of T cell responses to AZD1222 COVID-19 vaccine. Only in-frame clones appear in the TCRdb table, and some are missing; sequencing was by immunoSEQ multiplex PCR. The sample carries under 70,000 clones, 70% to 80% recorded once. Concerning this clone itself: The antigen remains unidentified.

Per germline, CDR1 GTSNPN and CDR2 SVGIG (reference sequence). V was shortened by 5 bases and J by 6 bases, with 17 bases between the two germline ends. CDR3 length equals 14 residues. General study results and limits: Spike-specific TCR breadth and depth rose after two AZD1222 doses. Clonal diversity was possibly underestimated, and the donors were mostly white British, with more females. Among vaccine-associated CD4 TCRs, coverage spanned spike, with dominance at 160-218 and 743-854.

The rearrangement uses TRBV30 and TRBJ1-5; D uncertain. This TCR was sampled from an adult in good health. The specimen was peripheral blood, collected on day 0 of MenACWY control vaccination. The CDR3 here is CAWGSQSTTQPQHF. For the CDR3, the DNA is TGTGCCTGGGGTTCCCAGTCCACTACTCAGCCCCAGCATTTT.